Listed below are T cell receptor beta chains from one sample, sequenced in a study of blood T cell repertoires in COVID-19. This table comes from immunoSEQ multiplex PCR, and its TCRdb copy is limited to in-frame clones, with some not included. The sample comprises under 300,000 clones, 89% of which are singletons, and about 4.6% rests with the top ten. Specimen: peripheral blood. Every receptor here comes from a woman in her thirties or forties who had recovered from COVID-19. Each CDR3 is given with its conserved first and last residue. The D gene is left open where the match is weak. Rows may omit the clone size; those that give it use once, few, many or a size class.

TRBJ2-2 | TRBV6-6 | - | - | TGTGCCAGCAGTCGACCCGGAGACAGACCACACGGGGAGCTGTTTTTT | CASSRPGDRPHGELFF
TRBJ1-5 | TRBV5-5 | - | - | TGTGCCAGCAGCTATACCGGCGGCCTGTCGTTTGGCAATCAGCCCCAGCATTTT | CASSYTGGLSFGNQPQHF
TRBJ2-3 | TRBV3-1/TRBV3-2 | - | - | TGTGCCAGCAGCCAATATAACACAGATACGCAGTATTTT | CASSQYNTDTQYF
TRBJ2-7 | TRBV5-6 | - | - | TGTGCCAGCAGCTTGGCCAGGGCCTACGAGCAGTACTTC | CASSLARAYEQYF
TRBJ2-2 | TRBV6-2/TRBV6-3 | - | - | TGTGCCAGCAGTTACTCGATCTCTCAGAGGTTCACCGGGGAGCTGTTTTTT | CASSYSISQRFTGELFF
TRBJ1-6 | TRBV28 | TRBD1 | once | TGTGCCAGCAGATCGGGACAGGATAATTCACCCCTCCACTTT | CASRSGQDNSPLHF
TRBJ1-1 | TRBV7-9 | - | - | TGTGCCAGCAGCTTTAAACTCAGGGCCTCGGATAACACTGAAGCTTTCTTT | CASSFKLRASDNTEAFF
TRBJ1-2 | TRBV2 | - | - | TGTGCCAGCCAGGGGAGGGAAATTTACACCTTC | CASQGREIYTF
TRBJ2-7 | TRBV3-1/TRBV3-2 | TRBD2 | - | TGTGCCAGCAGCCAAAATCTAGCGGGGGACTTCTACGAGCAGTACTTC | CASSQNLAGDFYEQYF
TRBJ1-6 | TRBV7-2 | - | - | TGTGCCAGCAGCTTAAGGGACAACTATAATTCACCCCTCCACTTT | CASSLRDNYNSPLHF
TRBJ2-2 | TRBV3-1/TRBV3-2 | - | - | TGTGCCAGCAGGCTAACGGCCGGGGAGCTGTTTTTT | CASRLTAGELFF
TRBJ2-5 | TRBV27 | - | - | TGTGCCAGCAGTTTAGGGGGCCAGGGGTGGGAGACCCAGTACTTC | CASSLGGQGWETQYF
TRBJ1-2 | TRBV19 | - | - | TGTGCCAGTAGTATTACAGGGATTACTGGCTACACCTTC | CASSITGITGYTF
TRBJ2-7 | TRBV18 | TRBD2 | - | TGTGCCAGCTCACCGTCGGGACTAGCGGGGGATTACGAGCAGTACTTC | CASSPSGLAGDYEQYF
TRBJ2-5 | TRBV19 | TRBD2 | - | TGTGCCAGTAGTACCCTAGCGGGGGGGCAAGAGACCCAGTACTTC | CASSTLAGGQETQYF
TRBJ2-3 | TRBV2 | TRBD2 | - | TGTGCCACCTCACTAGCGGGGAAAAGCACAGATACGCAGTATTTT | CATSLAGKSTDTQYF
TRBJ2-3 | TRBV19 | TRBD1 | - | TGTGCCAGTAGTATAGAAGGGACAGGGTCAGATACGCAGTATTTT | CASSIEGTGSDTQYF
TRBJ2-7 | TRBV10-2 | TRBD2 | - | TGCGCCAGCAGTGAGGTGGCGGGGGGAGCTAGCTACGAGCAGTACTTC | CASSEVAGGASYEQYF
TRBJ2-5 | TRBV7-2 | TRBD2 | - | TGTGCCAGCAGCTTAGCGGGGGGGTGGGAGACCCAGTACTTC | CASSLAGGWETQYF
TRBJ1-5 | TRBV5-1 | TRBD1 | - | TGCGCCAGCAGCTTAACAGGGGAGAGCAATCAGCCCCAGCATTTT | CASSLTGESNQPQHF
TRBJ1-5 | TRBV6-5 | - | - | TGTGCCAGCAACGGTGAGAGGAGCAATCAGCCCCAGCATTTT | CASNGERSNQPQHF
TRBJ1-5 | TRBV30 | - | - | TGTGCCTGGAGTGCCGGGCGGGACTGGGCCCAGCATTTT | CAWSAGRDWAQHF
TRBJ2-2 | TRBV30 | - | - | TGTGCCTGGAGTGAACAGGGAATCGGGGAGCTGTTTTTT | CAWSEQGIGELFF
TRBJ1-2 | TRBV6-6 | TRBD1 | - | TGTGCCAGCCTGGACAGGGGGCTAAGTGGCTACACCTTC | CASLDRGLSGYTF
TRBJ2-3 | TRBV7-2 | TRBD1 | - | TGTGCCAGCAGCCGGGACAGGGCTGGCCCAGATACGCAGTATTTT | CASSRDRAGPDTQYF
TRBJ2-5 | TRBV11-3 | - | - | TGTGCCAGCAGCTTAGCTCCTAGGTCGGAGACCCAGTACTTC | CASSLAPRSETQYF
TRBJ1-2 | TRBV19 | - | - | TGTGCCACCCCTACCGAGGTACTTGAAGGTCAGGGCTACACCTTC | CATPTEVLEGQGYTF
TRBJ2-1 | TRBV2 | TRBD2 | - | TGTGCCAGCAGGGCTACTAGCGGGAGGGCCGAGAATGAGCAGTTCTTC | CASRATSGRAENEQFF
TRBJ1-2 | TRBV28 | - | - | TGTGCCAGCAGTCCCCAGGGAACGAACTATGGCTACACCTTC | CASSPQGTNYGYTF
TRBJ1-6 | TRBV7-2 | - | - | TGTGCCAGCAGCCAGGGCGCAGCCCGCTATAATTCACCCCTCCACTTT | CASSQGAARYNSPLHF
TRBJ1-6 | TRBV6-5 | - | - | TGTGCCAGCAACTCACAGAGCTCCTATAATTCACCCCTCCACTTT | CASNSQSSYNSPLHF
TRBJ1-1 | TRBV28 | - | - | TGTGCCAGCAGTCGCTACGGCCCCAGAGGCACTGAAGCTTTCTTT | CASSRYGPRGTEAFF
TRBJ1-2 | TRBV29-1 | TRBD1 | - | TGCAGCGTTGGGGGGACAGGGCCACTTGGCACCTTC | CSVGGTGPLGTF